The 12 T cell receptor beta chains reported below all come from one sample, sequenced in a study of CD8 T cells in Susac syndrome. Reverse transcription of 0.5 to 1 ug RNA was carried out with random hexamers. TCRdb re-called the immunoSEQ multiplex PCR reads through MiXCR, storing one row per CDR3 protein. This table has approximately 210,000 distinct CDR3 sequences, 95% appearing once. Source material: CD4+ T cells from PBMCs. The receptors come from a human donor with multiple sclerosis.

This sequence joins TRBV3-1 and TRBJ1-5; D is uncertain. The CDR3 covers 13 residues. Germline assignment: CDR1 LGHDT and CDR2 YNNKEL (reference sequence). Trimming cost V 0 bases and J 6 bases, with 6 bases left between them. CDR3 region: CASSQDSGQPQHF. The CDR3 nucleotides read TGTGCCAGCAGCCAAGATTCTGGTCAGCCCCAGCATTTT.

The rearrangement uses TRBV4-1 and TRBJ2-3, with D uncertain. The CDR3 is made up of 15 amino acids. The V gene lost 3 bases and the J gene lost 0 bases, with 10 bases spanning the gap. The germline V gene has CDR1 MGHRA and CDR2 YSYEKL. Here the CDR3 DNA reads TGCGCCAGCAGCCAGGCTGGGCTTAGCACAGATACGCAGTATTTT. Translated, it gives CASSQAGLSTDTQYF.

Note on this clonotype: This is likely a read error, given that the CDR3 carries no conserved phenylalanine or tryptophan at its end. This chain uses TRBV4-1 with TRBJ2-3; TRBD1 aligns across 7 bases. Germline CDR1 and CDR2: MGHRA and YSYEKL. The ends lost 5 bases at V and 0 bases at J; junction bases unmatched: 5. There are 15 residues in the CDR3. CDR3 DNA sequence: TGCGCCAGCAGCTACCGACAGGGAAGCACAGATACGCAGTATCTT. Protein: CASSYRQGSTDTQYL.

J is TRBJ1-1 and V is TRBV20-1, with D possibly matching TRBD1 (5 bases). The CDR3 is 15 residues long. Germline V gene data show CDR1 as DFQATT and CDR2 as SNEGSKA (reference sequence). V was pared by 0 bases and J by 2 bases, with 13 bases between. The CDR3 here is CSARDWGGSNTEAFF. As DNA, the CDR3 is TGCAGTGCTAGAGATTGGGGCGGGTCTAACACTGAAGCTTTCTTT.

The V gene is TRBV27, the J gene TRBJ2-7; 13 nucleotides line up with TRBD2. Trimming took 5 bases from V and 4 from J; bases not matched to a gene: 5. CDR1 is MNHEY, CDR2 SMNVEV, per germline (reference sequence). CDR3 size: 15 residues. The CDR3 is CASSARTSGRYEQYF. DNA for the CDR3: TGTGCCAGCAGTGCCCGGACTAGCGGGAGATACGAGCAGTACTTC.

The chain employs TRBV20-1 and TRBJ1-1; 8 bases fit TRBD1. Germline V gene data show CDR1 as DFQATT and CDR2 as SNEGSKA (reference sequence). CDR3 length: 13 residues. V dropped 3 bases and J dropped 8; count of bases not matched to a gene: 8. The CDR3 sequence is CSASGRGHGEAFF. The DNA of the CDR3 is TGCAGTGCTAGCGGCAGGGGGCATGGCGAAGCTTTCTTT.

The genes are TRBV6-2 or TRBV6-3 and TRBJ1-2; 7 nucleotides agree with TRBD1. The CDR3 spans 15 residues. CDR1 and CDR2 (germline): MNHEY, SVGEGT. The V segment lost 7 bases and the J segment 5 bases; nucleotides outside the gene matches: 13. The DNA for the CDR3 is TGTGCCAGCACCAATCCTCGGCAGGGGGTATATGGCTACACCTTC. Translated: CASTNPRQGVYGYTF.

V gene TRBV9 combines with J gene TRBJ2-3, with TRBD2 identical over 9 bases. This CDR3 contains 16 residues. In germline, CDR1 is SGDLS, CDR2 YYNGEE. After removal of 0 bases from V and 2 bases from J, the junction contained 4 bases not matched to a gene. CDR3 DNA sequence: TGTGCCAGCAGCGTAGCAGCGGGGGGCCCCACAGATACGCAGTATTTT. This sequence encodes CASSVAAGGPTDTQYF.

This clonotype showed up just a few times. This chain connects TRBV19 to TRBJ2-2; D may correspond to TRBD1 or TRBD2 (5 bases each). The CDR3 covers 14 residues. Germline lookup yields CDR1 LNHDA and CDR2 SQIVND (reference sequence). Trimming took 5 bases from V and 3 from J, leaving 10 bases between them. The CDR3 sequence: CASSSGRDTGELFF. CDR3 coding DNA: TGTGCCAGTAGTTCGGGGCGGGACACCGGGGAGCTGTTTTTT. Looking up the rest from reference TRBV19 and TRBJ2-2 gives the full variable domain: DGGITQSPKYLFRKEGQNVTLSCEQNLNHDAMYWYRQDPGQGLRLIYYSQIVNDFQKGDIAEGYSVSREKKESFPLTVTSAQKNPTAFYLCASSSGRDTGELFFGEGSRLTVL.

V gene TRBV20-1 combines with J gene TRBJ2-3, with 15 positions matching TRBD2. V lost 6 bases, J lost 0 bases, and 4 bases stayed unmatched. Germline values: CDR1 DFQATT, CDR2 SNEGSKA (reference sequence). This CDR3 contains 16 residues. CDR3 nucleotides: TGCAGTGCGCAGGGACTAGCGGGGGGAAGCACAGATACGCAGTATTTT. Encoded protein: CSAQGLAGGSTDTQYF.

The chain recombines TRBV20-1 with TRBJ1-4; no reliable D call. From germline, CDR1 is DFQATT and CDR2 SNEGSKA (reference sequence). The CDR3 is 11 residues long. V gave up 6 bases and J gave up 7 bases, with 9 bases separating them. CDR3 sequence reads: CSADEGEKLFF. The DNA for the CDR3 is TGCAGTGCGGATGAGGGTGAAAAACTGTTTTTT.

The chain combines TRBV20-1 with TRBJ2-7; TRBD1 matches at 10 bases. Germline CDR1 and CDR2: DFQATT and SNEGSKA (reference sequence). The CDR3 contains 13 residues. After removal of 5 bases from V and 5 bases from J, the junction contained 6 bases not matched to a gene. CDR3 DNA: TGCAGTGCTGAAAGGGACAGGGGCAACGAGCAGTACTTC. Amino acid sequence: CSAERDRGNEQYF.